These 8 T cell receptor beta chains were all obtained from the same sample, sequenced in a study of early T cells in non-severe SARS-CoV-2 infection. Via MiXCR, TCRdb re-called the 5' RACE reads, giving one row per CDR3 protein. The repertoire holds 70,000 to 95,000 distinct CDR3 sequences, about 15% seen once, with approximately 0.54% in the top ten. Input material: whole blood. The receptor source for this set is an adult who was a healthcare worker with PCR-confirmed SARS-CoV-2 infection or an uninfected control (not recorded which).

About this clonotype itself: With a much larger clone just one base away, this may be a read error. The chain has TRBV12-3 or TRBV12-4 and TRBJ1-6; D is unresolved. The V end lost 8 bases, the J end lost 7 bases, and 15 bases lay between the germline ends. The CDR3 is 14 residues long. CDR3 loop: CASGPWERNSPLHF. For the CDR3, the DNA is TGTGCCAGCGGCCCATGGGAGAGGAATTCACCCCTCCACTTT.

This clonotype was seen many times. This chain joins TRBV15 and TRBJ1-6; D not certain. The V gene lost 5 bases and the J gene lost 0 bases, with 11 bases spanning the gap. Germline CDR1 is LNHNV and CDR2 is YYDKDF (reference sequence). This CDR3 region has 16 residues. The CDR3 loop reads CATSVLGRSYNSPLHF. DNA for the CDR3: TGTGCCACCAGCGTGCTGGGTCGCTCCTATAATTCACCCCTCCACTTT.

This clonotype came up a few times. The rearrangement uses TRBV12-3 or TRBV12-4 and TRBJ1-2; D is unclear. V was shortened by 3 bases and J by 5 bases, with 10 bases between the two germline ends. CDR3 size: 13 residues. The CDR3 bases are TGTGCCAGCAGTTTCGACCCTAGGTATGGCTACACCTTC. This codes for CASSFDPRYGYTF.

This clonotype has a handful of counts. CDR3 sequence reads: CASSLRPGQDSGANVLTF. CDR3 coding DNA: TGTGCCAGCAGCTTACGCCCGGGACAGGACTCTGGGGCCAACGTCCTGACTTTC. This chain connects TRBV5-5 to TRBJ2-6, with 8 bases that match TRBD1. The germline V gene encodes CDR1 SGHKS and CDR2 YYEKEE (reference sequence). CDR3 size: 18 residues. V lost 2 bases and J lost 0; bases outside the gene matches: 7.

The chain couples TRBV6-2 or TRBV6-3 to TRBJ1-2; D not certain. Germline V CDR1 and CDR2: MNHEY, SVGEGT. The CDR3 is 16 residues long. V was clipped by 2 bases and J by 2 bases, with 15 bases between them. In DNA form, the CDR3 reads TGTGCCAGCAGTTACCCAAGGTCATCGGGAAACTATGGCTACACCTTC. It encodes CASSYPRSSGNYGYTF.

This clonotype occurred a few times. V and J are TRBV28 and TRBJ1-2; perhaps TRBD1 as D (6 bases). CDR1 is MDHEN, CDR2 SYDVKM, per germline. The CDR3 has 13 amino acids. With 8 bases removed from V and 0 bases from J, the gap between germline ends came to 10 bases. The chain's CDR3 is CASRTVSNYGYTF. CDR3 bases: TGTGCCAGCCGGACAGTGTCTAACTATGGCTACACCTTC.

The J gene is TRBJ1-1, the V gene TRBV6-6; 7 bases agree with TRBD1. Losses at the gene ends were 6 bases for V and 1 base for J; bases not matched to a gene: 8. This CDR3 contains 15 residues. Germline V CDR1 and CDR2: MNHNY, SVGAGI (reference sequence). The CDR3 sequence: CASRKGGQQNTEAFF. Written as DNA, the CDR3 is TGTGCCAGCAGAAAAGGGGGACAGCAGAACACTGAAGCTTTCTTT.

The chain has TRBV18 and TRBJ2-6, with 9 bases lining up with TRBD1. Per the germline V gene, CDR1 is KGHSH and CDR2 is LQKENI. The CDR3 covers 21 residues. The J segment lost 0 bases and the V segment lost 0 bases, leaving 12 bases of the junction unmatched. The CDR3 DNA reads TGTGCCAGCTCACCACCGACGGGACAGGGCCTTTGGGACTCTGGGGCCAACGTCCTGACTTTC. It codes for CASSPPTGQGLWDSGANVLTF.